Listed here are 20 T cell receptor beta chains from one sample, sequenced in a study of chemoradiotherapy in HPV16-positive cancers (dated by TCRdb to 2021 to 2024). The library relied on the immunoSEQ multiplex PCR assay. TCRdb took this table from immuneACCESS and kept in-frame rearrangements with V and J called. Such tables lack part of the clones; where checked against another copy, unresolved V genes explain under half of the gap, and the rest is unexplained. The sample table holds more than 13,000 clones, of which 85% to 90% were seen once. Approximately 3.5% of the sample rests with the top ten. Sequenced here: blood, sampled from a patient who underwent chemoradiotherapy. These receptors were taken from a human donor with HPV-associated anogenital cancer.

The chain combines TRBV10-2 with TRBJ1-1; no firm D call. The CDR3 has 10 residues. Trimming stripped 8 bases from V and 4 bases from J, with 5 bases between. Germline CDR1 WSHSY, CDR2 SAAADI. In DNA form, the CDR3 reads TGCGCCAGCTTCTCCACTGAAGCTTTCTTT. Translating it yields CASFSTEAFF.

This clone has more than one count but fewer than ten. CDR3 coding DNA: TGTGCCAGCAGCTTGAAGGCGGGTCAGGAGACCCAGTACTTC. This sequence encodes CASSLKAGQETQYF. The chain couples TRBV5-6 to TRBJ2-5; perhaps TRBD2 as D (5 bases). This CDR3 spans 14 amino acids. The germline gives CDR1 SGHDT, CDR2 YYEEEE. V was pared by 1 base and J by 5 bases, with 12 bases between.

The chain carries TRBV5-1 and TRBJ1-6, with D perhaps matching TRBD1 (6 bases). The CDR3 is 15 amino acids. The ends were cut back, 3 bases at V and 7 bases at J, with 14 bases in the middle. CDR1 is SGHRS, CDR2 YFSETQ, per germline. As DNA, the CDR3 is TGCGCCAGCAGCTCACAGGGAATGGAGAATTCACCCCTCCACTTT. Translating it yields CASSSQGMENSPLHF.

The V gene is TRBV18, the J gene TRBJ2-1; 10 bases agree with TRBD2. V lost 5 bases and J lost 4; bases outside the gene matches: 11. Germline V gene sequence: CDR1 KGHSH, CDR2 LQKENI. The CDR3 has 17 residues. The CDR3 sequence: CASSNYQPSGSYNEQFF. The CDR3 DNA reads as TGTGCCAGCTCAAACTACCAACCTAGCGGGAGTTACAATGAGCAGTTCTTC.

The chain combines TRBV30 with TRBJ1-2; 7 bases align to TRBD1. The CDR3 contains 13 residues. Germline trimming cut 8 bases from V and 5 bases from J; bases unmatched to any gene: 11. The germline CDR1 and CDR2 sequences are GTSNPN and SVGIG (reference sequence). The CDR3 bases are TGTGCCGGAACCAGACAGGGTGGATATGGCTACACCTTC. This gives the protein CAGTRQGGYGYTF.

The chain recombines TRBV6-6 with TRBJ2-1, with TRBD1 matching 10 bases. V gave up 5 bases and J gave up 4 bases; unmatched junction bases: 5. CDR1 and CDR2 (germline): MNHNY, SVGAGI (reference sequence). CDR3 length equals 15 residues. The CDR3 loop reads CASSNRDRGYNEQFF. In DNA, the CDR3 is TGTGCCAGCAGTAACCGGGACAGGGGTTACAATGAGCAGTTCTTC.

The chain joins TRBV5-5 to TRBJ2-1; no definite D call. Trimming removed 3 bases at V and 0 bases at J, with 10 bases between. The CDR3 contains 15 residues. Germline loops: CDR1 SGHKS, CDR2 YYEKEE (reference sequence). The CDR3 reads CASSSALSSYNEQFF. As DNA, the CDR3 is TGTGCCAGCAGCTCCGCCCTGAGCTCCTACAATGAGCAGTTCTTC.

This clone occurred a few times. The chain employs TRBV7-8 and TRBJ2-7; D unclear. CDR3 length: 14 amino acids. Trimming pared 1 base from V and 1 base from J, leaving 8 bases between. CDR1 SGHVS and CDR2 FQNEAQ come from the germline V gene. This CDR3 reads CASSLEAASYEQYF. The CDR3, as DNA: TGTGCCAGCAGCTTAGAGGCAGCATCCTACGAGCAGTACTTC.

This clone was counted a few times. The genes are TRBV27 and TRBJ2-5; 11 bases agree with TRBD2. The junction had 14 bases not matched to a gene; V was cut back by 6 bases and J by 5 bases. The V gene's germline CDR1 is MNHEY and CDR2 SMNVEV (reference sequence). CDR3 length: 17 amino acids. The CDR3 here is CASRGTSGGLARETQYF. As DNA, the CDR3 is TGTGCCAGCAGGGGGACTAGCGGCGGGCTTGCGCGGGAGACCCAGTACTTC.

The V gene is TRBV4-1, the J gene TRBJ2-2; no definite D call. CDR1 is MGHRA and CDR2 is YSYEKL in the germline V gene. V was pared by 0 bases and J by 6 bases, with 17 bases between. The length of the CDR3 is 17 residues. The CDR3 spells CASSQDTLEGDPGELFF. The CDR3 region has the DNA TGCGCCAGCAGCCAAGATACTTTAGAAGGAGATCCCGGGGAGCTGTTTTTT.

The rearrangement joins TRBV15 to TRBJ1-5; 10 nucleotides agree with TRBD1. The CDR3 loop spans 15 amino acids. Germline CDR1 reads LNHNV; CDR2 reads YYDKDF (reference sequence). Trimming took 3 bases from V and 5 from J; bases not matched to a gene: 4. The CDR3 sequence: CATSRDRGKDQPQHF. The CDR3 DNA is TGTGCCACCAGCAGGGACAGGGGGAAGGATCAGCCCCAGCATTTT.

The genes are TRBV28 and TRBJ1-1; the match to TRBD1 covers 11 bases. The germline gives CDR1 MDHEN, CDR2 SYDVKM. The CDR3 totals 15 residues. V trimming: 4 bases; J trimming: 5 bases; junction bases outside the gene matches: 6. The CDR3 nucleotides read TGTGCCAGCAGTTCCGGGACAGGGGGAGGGACTGAAGCTTTCTTT. This gives the protein CASSSGTGGGTEAFF.

The gene calls are TRBV19 and TRBJ2-1; TRBD2 matches at 7 bases. This CDR3 is built from 15 residues. V was pared by 6 bases and J by 3 bases, with 8 bases of the junction left unmatched. CDR1 is LNHDA and CDR2 is SQIVND in the germline V gene (reference sequence). For the CDR3, the DNA is TGTGCCAGTAGCGGTCGTCGGGGGGTCTACAATGAGCAGTTCTTC. Its protein product is CASSGRRGVYNEQFF.

CDR3 bases: TGCGCCAGCAGCTTGGTTTCCCCCCCGGGTTACAATGAGCAGTTCTTC. Its protein product is CASSLVSPPGYNEQFF. V and J are TRBV5-1 and TRBJ2-1; D remains ambiguous. This CDR3 contains 16 residues. V lost 0 bases and J 4 bases, leaving 14 bases between the germline ends. Germline values: CDR1 SGHRS, CDR2 YFSETQ. The full variable domain, with the rest looked up from reference TRBV5-1 and TRBJ2-1, is KAGVTQTPRYLIKTRGQQVTLSCSPISGHRSVSWYQQTPGQGLQFLFEYFSETQRNKGNFPGRFSGRQFSNSRSEMNVSTLELGDSALYLCASSLVSPPGYNEQFFGPGTRLTVL.

As DNA, the CDR3 is TGTGCCAGTCGGGCTGGGGCCAACGTCCTGACTTTC. Its protein product is CASRAGANVLTF. This chain joins TRBV6-5 and TRBJ2-6, with no clear D. V dropped 9 bases and J dropped 2 bases, with 5 bases sitting between them. The CDR3 is 12 amino acids. The germline gives CDR1 MNHEY, CDR2 SVGAGI.

The chain uses TRBV19 and TRBJ1-3; perhaps TRBD1 as D (6 bases). The germline gives CDR1 LNHDA, CDR2 SQIVND (reference sequence). The germline V and J ends were trimmed by 5 bases and 0 bases, with 20 bases remaining between them. The CDR3 totals 18 residues. The CDR3 protein is CASSVQAGHTFSGNTIYF. CDR3 coding DNA: TGTGCCAGTAGTGTACAAGCGGGACACACCTTCTCTGGAAACACCATATATTTT.

This chain links TRBV13 with TRBJ2-5, with TRBD2 identical over 8 bases. The J call may be in error: the DNA end matches TRBJ2-7 better. The CDR3 covers 15 residues. Germline CDR1 PRHDT, CDR2 FYEKMQ (reference sequence). CDR3 in amino acids: CASSRRGSGGYEQYF. DNA for the CDR3: TGTGCCAGCAGCCGAAGGGGGAGCGGGGGTTACGAGCAGTACTTC.

This clone was seen once. The chain is built from TRBV29-1 and TRBJ1-2, with D possibly matching TRBD1 (5 bases). Germline V gene data show CDR1 as SQVTM and CDR2 as ANQGSEA. The CDR3 contains 13 residues. V was cut by 2 bases and J by 4 bases, with 11 bases left in between. CDR3 sequence reads: CSVESGDVYGYTF. The CDR3 DNA sequence: TGCAGCGTTGAATCTGGGGACGTCTATGGCTACACCTTC.

The genes are TRBV7-3 and TRBJ2-7, with 7 bases identical to TRBD2. The CDR3 consists of 12 residues. Per the germline V gene, CDR1 is SGHTA and CDR2 is FQGTGA. J gave up 6 bases and V 4 bases, and 3 bases lay outside the gene matches. The CDR3 region has the DNA TGTGCCAGCAGCTCCCCGGGGGGCGAGCAGTACTTC. Amino acid sequence: CASSSPGGEQYF.

This sequence joins TRBV7-2 and TRBJ2-7, with 7 positions matching TRBD1. Germline V gives CDR1 SGHTA, CDR2 FQGNSA. V lost 1 base and J lost 7; bases outside the gene matches: 4. CDR3 length equals 13 residues. The CDR3: CASSLEQGREQYF. In DNA form, the CDR3 reads TGTGCCAGCAGCTTAGAACAGGGGAGAGAGCAGTACTTC.